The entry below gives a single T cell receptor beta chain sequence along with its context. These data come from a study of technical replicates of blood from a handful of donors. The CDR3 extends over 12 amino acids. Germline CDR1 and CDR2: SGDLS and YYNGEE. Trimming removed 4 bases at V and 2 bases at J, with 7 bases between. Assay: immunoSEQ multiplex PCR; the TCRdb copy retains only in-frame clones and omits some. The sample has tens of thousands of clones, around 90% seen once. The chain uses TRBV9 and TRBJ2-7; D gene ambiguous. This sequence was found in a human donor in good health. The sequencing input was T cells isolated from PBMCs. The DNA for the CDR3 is TGTGCCAGCAGCAAAGAGCCCTACGAGCAGTACTTC. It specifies CASSKEPYEQYF. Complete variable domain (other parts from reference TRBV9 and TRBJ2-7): DSGVTQTPKHLITATGQRVTLRCSPRSGDLSVYWYQQSLDQGLQFLIQYYNGEERAKGNILERFSAQQFPDLHSELNLSSLELGDSALYFCASSKEPYEQYFGPGTRLTVT.